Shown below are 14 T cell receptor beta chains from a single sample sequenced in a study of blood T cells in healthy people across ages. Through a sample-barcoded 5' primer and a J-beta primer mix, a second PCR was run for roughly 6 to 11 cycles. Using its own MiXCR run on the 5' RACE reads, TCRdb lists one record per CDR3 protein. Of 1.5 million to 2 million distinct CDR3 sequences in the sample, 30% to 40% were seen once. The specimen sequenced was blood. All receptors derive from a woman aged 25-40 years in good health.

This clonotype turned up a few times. CDR3 loop: CASSVDGGEQYF. The CDR3 DNA reads TGTGCCAGCAGCGTAGACGGGGGGGAGCAGTACTTC. This chain connects TRBV9 to TRBJ2-4; 8 bases are shared with TRBD2. V was pared by 0 bases and J by 13 bases, with 3 bases of the junction left unmatched. The CDR3 loop spans 12 amino acids. Germline CDR1 reads SGDLS; CDR2 reads YYNGEE.

The CDR3 DNA sequence: TGCGCCAGCAGCTTGGGAACTAGCGGGGCCAAAAGGAATGAGCAGTTCTTC. This sequence encodes CASSLGTSGAKRNEQFF. The V and J genes are TRBV5-1 and TRBJ2-1; 10 bases line up with TRBD2. The CDR3 is 17 residues long. J gave up 7 bases and V 0 bases, and 10 bases lay outside the gene matches. Germline CDR1 and CDR2: SGHRS and YFSETQ.

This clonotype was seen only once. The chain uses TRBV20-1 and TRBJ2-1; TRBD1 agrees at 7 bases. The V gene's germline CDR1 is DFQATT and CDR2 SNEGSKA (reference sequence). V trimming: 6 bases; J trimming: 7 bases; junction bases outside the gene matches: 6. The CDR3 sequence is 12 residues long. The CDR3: CSALTGMNEQFF. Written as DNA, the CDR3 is TGCAGTGCCTTGACAGGGATGAATGAGCAGTTCTTC.

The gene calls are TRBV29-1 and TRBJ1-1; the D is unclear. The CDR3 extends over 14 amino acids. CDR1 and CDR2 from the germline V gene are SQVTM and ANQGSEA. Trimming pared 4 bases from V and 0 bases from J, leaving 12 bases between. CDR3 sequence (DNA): TGCAGCGTTGTCAGAACCCTTATGAACACTGAAGCTTTCTTT. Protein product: CSVVRTLMNTEAFF.

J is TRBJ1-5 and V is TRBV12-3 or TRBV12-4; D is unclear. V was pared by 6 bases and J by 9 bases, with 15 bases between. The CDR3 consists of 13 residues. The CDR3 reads CASRGWNQRPQHF. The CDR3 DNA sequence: TGTGCCAGCAGGGGGTGGAATCAGAGGCCCCAGCATTTT.

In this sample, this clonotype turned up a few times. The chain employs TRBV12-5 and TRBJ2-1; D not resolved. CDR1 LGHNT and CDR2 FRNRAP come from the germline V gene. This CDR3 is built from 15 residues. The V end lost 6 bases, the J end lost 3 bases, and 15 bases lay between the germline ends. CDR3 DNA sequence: TGTGCTAGTGGCCCTCGACCGCCACGCTACAATGAGCAGTTCTTC. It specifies CASGPRPPRYNEQFF.

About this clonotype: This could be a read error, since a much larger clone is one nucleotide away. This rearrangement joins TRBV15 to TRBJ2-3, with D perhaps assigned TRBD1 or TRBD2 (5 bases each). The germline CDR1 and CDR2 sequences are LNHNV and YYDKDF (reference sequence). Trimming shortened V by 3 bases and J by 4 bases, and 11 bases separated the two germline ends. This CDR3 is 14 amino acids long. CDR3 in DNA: TGTGCCACCAGCAGTGTGAGGGACGCAGATACGCAGTATTTT. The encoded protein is CATSSVRDADTQYF. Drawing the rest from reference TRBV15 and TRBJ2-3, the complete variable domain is DAMVIQNPRYQVTQFGKPVTLSCSQTLNHNVMYWYQQKSSQAPKLLFHYYDKDFNNEADTPDNFQSRRPNTSFCFLDIRSPGLGDTAMYLCATSSVRDADTQYFGPGTRLTVL.

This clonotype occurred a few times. In DNA form, the CDR3 reads TGTGCCAGCAGGGGGGGACAGGGAATCTCCCTCGAGCAGTACTTC. Residues: CASRGGQGISLEQYF. The chain uses TRBV6-1 and TRBJ2-7; TRBD1 aligns across 9 bases. J was trimmed by 6 bases and V by 6 bases; bases with no gene match: 12. The CDR3 is 15 amino acids. The germline CDR1 and CDR2 sequences are MNHNS and SASEGT.

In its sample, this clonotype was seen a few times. CDR3 sequence (DNA): TGTGCCAGCATCCCCCAGGGGAGCCAAGAGACCCAGTACTTC. Residues: CASIPQGSQETQYF. This rearrangement joins TRBV7-9 to TRBJ2-5; D possibly corresponds to TRBD1 (6 bases). The CDR3 extends over 14 amino acids. The germline CDR1 and CDR2 sequences are SEHNR and FQNEAQ (reference sequence). V lost 7 bases and J 1 base, leaving 13 bases between the germline ends. Full variable domain (missing parts from reference TRBV7-9 and TRBJ2-5): DTGVSQNPRHKITKRGQNVTFRCDPISEHNRLYWYRQTLGQGPEFLTYFQNEAQLEKSRLLSDRFSAERPKGSFSTLEIQRTEQGDSAMYLCASIPQGSQETQYFGPGTRLLVL.

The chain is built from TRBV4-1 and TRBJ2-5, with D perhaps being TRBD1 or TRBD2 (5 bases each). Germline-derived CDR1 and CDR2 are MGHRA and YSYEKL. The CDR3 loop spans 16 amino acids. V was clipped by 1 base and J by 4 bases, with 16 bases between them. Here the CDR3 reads CASSQVGRVEGETQYF. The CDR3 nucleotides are TGCGCCAGCAGCCAAGTCGGCAGGGTCGAGGGAGAGACCCAGTACTTC.

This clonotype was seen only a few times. The CDR3: CSARAWSPGDYATNEKLFF. CDR3 bases: TGCAGTGCTAGAGCCTGGAGCCCGGGGGATTATGCAACTAATGAAAAACTGTTTTTT. V gene TRBV20-1 combines with J gene TRBJ1-4; possible D gene TRBD1, 5 bases. Per germline, CDR1 DFQATT and CDR2 SNEGSKA (reference sequence). The V end lost 1 base, the J end lost 0 bases, and 21 bases lay between the germline ends. This CDR3 contains 19 residues.

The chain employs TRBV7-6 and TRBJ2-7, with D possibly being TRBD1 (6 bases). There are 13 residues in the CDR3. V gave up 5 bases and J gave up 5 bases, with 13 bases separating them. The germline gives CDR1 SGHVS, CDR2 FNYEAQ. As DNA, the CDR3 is TGTGCCAGCAGCACAGGGTGGGGAGACGAGCAGTACTTC. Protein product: CASSTGWGDEQYF.

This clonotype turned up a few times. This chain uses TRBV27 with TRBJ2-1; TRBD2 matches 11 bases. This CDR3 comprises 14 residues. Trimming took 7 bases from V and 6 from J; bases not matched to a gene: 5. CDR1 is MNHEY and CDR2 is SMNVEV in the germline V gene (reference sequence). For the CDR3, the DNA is TGTGCCAGCATAGGGCTAGCGGGAGGCAATGAGCAGTTCTTC. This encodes CASIGLAGGNEQFF.

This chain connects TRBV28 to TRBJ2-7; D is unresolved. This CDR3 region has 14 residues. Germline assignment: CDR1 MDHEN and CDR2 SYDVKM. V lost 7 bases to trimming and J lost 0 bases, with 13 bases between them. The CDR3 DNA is TGTGCCAGCATCCGATTCCGCAACTCCTACGAGCAGTACTTC. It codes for CASIRFRNSYEQYF.